Listed below are T cell receptor beta chains from one sample, sequenced in a study of Graves' ophthalmopathy and Graves' hyperthyroidism. Each CDR3 protein gets one entry after TCRdb re-called the multiplex PCR reads with MiXCR. The sample holds approximately 1.2 million distinct CDR3 sequences, less than 45% seen once. Sequencing used peripheral blood or thyroid tissue (not recorded which). These receptors all stem from an adult man with Graves' hyperthyroidism. CDR3s include the opening cysteine and the closing phenylalanine or tryptophan. Fields, in order: clone size, J gene, V gene, D gene, CDR3 protein, CDR3 DNA. D genes are given only for firm matches. Clone size is stated in some rows and not others, as once, few, many or a class when expanded.

clone_size: many; j_call: TRBJ2-7; v_call: TRBV12-3/TRBV12-4; d_call: -; cdr3_aa: CASSSGMGEQYF; cdr3_nt: TGTGCCAGCAGTTCCGGGATGGGCGAGCAGTACTTC
clone_size: -; j_call: TRBJ2-3; v_call: TRBV10-3; d_call: TRBD1; cdr3_aa: CAISVTGTGADTQYF; cdr3_nt: TGTGCCATCAGTGTAACCGGGACAGGGGCAGATACGCAGTATTTT
clone_size: few; j_call: TRBJ2-7; v_call: TRBV11-2; d_call: -; cdr3_aa: CASRHPTQGLYEQYF; cdr3_nt: TGTGCCAGCAGACATCCGACCCAGGGGCTTTACGAGCAGTACTTC
clone_size: many; j_call: TRBJ2-7; v_call: TRBV29-1; d_call: -; cdr3_aa: CSVGLDTYEQYF; cdr3_nt: TGCAGCGTCGGACTGGATACCTACGAGCAGTACTTC
clone_size: -; j_call: TRBJ2-7; v_call: TRBV19; d_call: -; cdr3_aa: CASSIDATVKQSYEQYF; cdr3_nt: TGTGCCAGTAGTATAGATGCGACAGTAAAACAATCCTACGAGCAGTACTTC
clone_size: many; j_call: TRBJ1-2; v_call: TRBV6-6; d_call: -; cdr3_aa: CASRLGTDYGYTF; cdr3_nt: TGTGCCAGCAGGCTAGGGACGGACTATGGCTACACCTTC
clone_size: few; j_call: TRBJ2-7; v_call: TRBV14; d_call: -; cdr3_aa: CASSKTGFGSEQYF; cdr3_nt: TGTGCCAGCAGCAAAACAGGGTTCGGCTCCGAGCAGTACTTC
clone_size: -; j_call: TRBJ1-4; v_call: TRBV29-1; d_call: -; cdr3_aa: CSVEELAGVFF; cdr3_nt: TGCAGCGTTGAAGAACTAGCGGGAGTGTTTTTT
clone_size: many; j_call: TRBJ1-2; v_call: TRBV12-3/TRBV12-4; d_call: -; cdr3_aa: CASSSWENPTQYGYTF; cdr3_nt: TGTGCCAGCAGTTCCTGGGAGAATCCCACCCAATATGGCTACACCTTC
clone_size: many; j_call: TRBJ1-6; v_call: TRBV19; d_call: -; cdr3_aa: CASMEADYNSPLHF; cdr3_nt: TGTGCCAGTATGGAGGCAGATTATAATTCACCCCTCCACTTT
clone_size: -; j_call: TRBJ1-1; v_call: TRBV7-6; d_call: -; cdr3_aa: CASSDRQTRTEAFF; cdr3_nt: TGTGCCAGCAGCGACAGACAGACCCGCACTGAAGCTTTCTTT
clone_size: -; j_call: TRBJ1-5; v_call: TRBV18; d_call: -; cdr3_aa: CANSPGRQTQFNQPQHF; cdr3_nt: TGTGCCAACTCACCAGGCAGACAGACGCAGTTCAATCAGCCCCAGCATTTT
clone_size: many; j_call: TRBJ2-5; v_call: TRBV20-1; d_call: -; cdr3_aa: CSARVLGGQETQYF; cdr3_nt: TGCAGTGCTAGGGTTCTTGGAGGCCAAGAGACCCAGTACTTC
clone_size: -; j_call: TRBJ2-7; v_call: TRBV30; d_call: TRBD1; cdr3_aa: CAWDRGRRYEQYF; cdr3_nt: TGTGCCTGGGACAGGGGGCGAAGGTACGAGCAGTACTTC
clone_size: many; j_call: TRBJ2-5; v_call: TRBV4-2; d_call: -; cdr3_aa: CASSQAFQETQYF; cdr3_nt: TGTGCCAGCAGCCAAGCCTTTCAAGAGACCCAGTACTTC
clone_size: few; j_call: TRBJ2-5; v_call: TRBV5-4; d_call: -; cdr3_aa: CASSLVRAPQETQYF; cdr3_nt: TGTGCCAGCAGCTTGGTCAGGGCTCCCCAAGAGACCCAGTACTTC
clone_size: many; j_call: TRBJ1-3; v_call: TRBV7-2; d_call: -; cdr3_aa: CASSSYGRHAASGNTIYF; cdr3_nt: TGTGCCAGCAGCTCCTATGGTCGGCATGCGGCATCTGGAAACACCATATATTTT
clone_size: -; j_call: TRBJ2-2; v_call: TRBV7-9; d_call: -; cdr3_aa: CASSLEASRNAGELFF; cdr3_nt: TGTGCCAGCAGCCTAGAGGCTAGCAGGAACGCCGGGGAGCTGTTTTTT
clone_size: -; j_call: TRBJ1-3; v_call: TRBV4-1; d_call: TRBD1; cdr3_aa: CASSQVGTGGGNTIYF; cdr3_nt: TGCGCCAGCAGCCAAGTCGGGACAGGGGGTGGAAACACCATTTATTTT
clone_size: many; j_call: TRBJ1-2; v_call: TRBV12-3/TRBV12-4; d_call: -; cdr3_aa: CASSLGASDGYTF; cdr3_nt: TGTGCCAGCAGTTTGGGTGCGTCGGATGGCTACACCTTC
clone_size: once; j_call: TRBJ2-7; v_call: TRBV6-1; d_call: -; cdr3_aa: CASRWTGAGEQYF; cdr3_nt: TGTGCCAGCAGGTGGACGGGGGCAGGGGAGCAGTACTTC